A selection of T cell receptor beta chains follows, all from one sample in a study of technical replicates of blood from several donors. Sequencing was performed with immunoSEQ multiplex PCR; in TCRdb, only in-frame clones are kept and a portion is missing. Among 74,000 or so clones, 85% to 95% were seen once, and the ten largest hold approximately 0.3%. Source material: T cells isolated from PBMCs. Every receptor here comes from a human donor in good health. Both conserved end residues are trimmed from each CDR3. Each record gives: D gene, J gene, V gene, CDR3 protein. A D gene is named only where the DNA matches it firmly.

>TRBD2|TRBJ2-3|TRBV2
ASSGLAGADTQY
>-|TRBJ2-7|TRBV5-4
ASSLGPRQFSYEQY
>TRBD2|TRBJ2-1|TRBV5-4
ASSQQRGGAPNEQF
>-|TRBJ1-6|TRBV9
ASGIRRGEDSPLH
>-|TRBJ2-5|TRBV5-1
ASSLEGDLQETQY
>-|TRBJ1-1|TRBV5-6
ASTNQGYTEAF
>-|TRBJ1-2|TRBV7-2
ASSLVVKSEDYT
>-|TRBJ2-6|TRBV29-1
SVTGSSSGANVLT
>TRBD2|TRBJ2-5|TRBV5-1
ASRKAGDVRGTQY
>-|TRBJ1-2|TRBV2
ASMLQVGYT
>-|TRBJ1-2|TRBV29-1
SVGGDYGYT
>-|TRBJ2-7|TRBV19
ASSFQFAQTYEQY
>-|TRBJ2-7|TRBV6-1
ASTAGPGWYEQY
>TRBD2|TRBJ2-1|TRBV27
ASRLGAGTSGTNEQF
>-|TRBJ2-3|TRBV5-4
ASSFRGSGTDTQY
>TRBD1|TRBJ1-5|TRBV6-8
ASSYTGGNQPQH
>-|TRBJ1-4|TRBV7-9
ASTIQQGFVNHEKLF
>-|TRBJ2-7|TRBV7-8
ASSLARGLTF
>-|TRBJ1-5|TRBV18
ASSPTGISNQPQH
>-|TRBJ2-7|TRBV27
ASSTSGREQY
>-|TRBJ1-1|TRBV10-3
AIRIKQGGEAF
>TRBD1|TRBJ1-2|TRBV4-2
ASSQEFRGRIDYGYT
>TRBD1|TRBJ1-5|TRBV2
AGGTAVNQPQH
>-|TRBJ1-1|TRBV5-4
ASSLWAGAATEAF
>-|TRBJ2-5|TRBV29-1
SVYPGGGGETQY
>TRBD1|TRBJ2-3|TRBV27
ASSPLTSNRGHDTQY
>TRBD1|TRBJ2-1|TRBV2
ASRTGTYNEQF
>-|TRBJ1-1|TRBV7-6
ASSPKFGGMNTEAF
>TRBD1|TRBJ1-4|TRBV10-2
ASRVDRGREKLF
>-|TRBJ2-7|TRBV2
ASSVRRGDEQY
>TRBD1|TRBJ2-2|TRBV9
ASSVVGTGRELF
>TRBD2|TRBJ2-7|TRBV19
ASSTLGTSGRSSYEQY
>-|TRBJ1-1|TRBV11-3
ASTLTGNTEAF
>TRBD1|TRBJ2-7|TRBV6-5
ASSYSDRAAYEQY
>TRBD2|TRBJ2-1|TRBV7-9
ASSSGLAEDPEQF
>TRBD1|TRBJ1-2|TRBV11-2
ASSQDRGYGYT
>-|TRBJ2-5|TRBV11-2
ASSSIGKRRHETQY
>-|TRBJ2-7|TRBV2
ASSEAGRGHEQY
>-|TRBJ2-4|TRBV2
ASRGIQGFTKNIQY
>-|TRBJ1-1|TRBV4-1
ASSLQLGPGGVEAF
>-|TRBJ1-2|TRBV30
AWSSGSGNYGYT
>TRBD1|TRBJ1-1|TRBV10-3
AISELGGGGDADTEAF
>TRBD1|TRBJ1-4|TRBV4-2
ASSQEGQRNEKLF
>TRBD2|TRBJ2-1|TRBV11-2
ASSPRTSGRRGEQF
>TRBD1|TRBJ2-1|TRBV6-4
ASSDSGQGLGEQF
>TRBD2|TRBJ2-2|TRBV19
ASRGTSGRPTLF
>-|TRBJ1-4|TRBV2
ASSVSAGQHEKLF
>TRBD1|TRBJ1-4|TRBV19
ASSSGTVNEKLF
>-|TRBJ2-1|TRBV9
ASSVGLDYNEQF
>-|TRBJ1-2|TRBV29-1
SAGGSRNYGYT
>-|TRBJ1-2|TRBV10-2
ASSVAGETPIYGYT
>TRBD1|TRBJ1-1|TRBV2
ASSEQGATEAF
>TRBD2|TRBJ2-2|TRBV2
ASSVSSGGPNTGELF